A selection of T cell receptor beta chains follows, all from one sample in a study of blood T cell repertoires in COVID-19. Sequenced by immunoSEQ multiplex PCR; TCRdb stores in-frame clones only, minus some. The sample lists about 71,000 clones; around 85% were seen once. The specimen was peripheral blood. These receptor sequences come from a man older than 75 with acute or convalescent COVID-19. CDR3s include the opening cysteine and the closing phenylalanine or tryptophan. Fields, in order: J gene, D gene, CDR3 length, V gene, clone size, CDR3 DNA, CDR3 protein. The D gene is left open where the match is weak. Only some rows state a clone size, as once, few, many or a class for expanded clones.

TRBJ2-3 | TRBD2 | 13 | TRBV7-6 | . | TGTGCCAGCAGCCGGGGGGACACAGATACGCAGTATTTT | CASSRGDTDTQYF
TRBJ1-3 | . | 15 | TRBV27 | once | TGTGCCAGCAGTCAACGCCCAGGGGCTGGAAACACCATATATTTT | CASSQRPGAGNTIYF
TRBJ1-2 | . | 15 | TRBV28 | . | TGTGCCAGCAGGCAGGAGAGGGCCTTTCTCTATGGCTACACCTTC | CASRQERAFLYGYTF
TRBJ1-2 | TRBD1 | 15 | TRBV5-1 | . | TGCGCCAGCAGCTTGGAAGGGACAGCTAACTATGGCTACACCTTC | CASSLEGTANYGYTF
TRBJ2-1 | TRBD1 | 16 | TRBV5-1 | . | TGCGCCAGCAGCCTCGACGGGACAGGGGGCTTCAATGAGCAGTTCTTC | CASSLDGTGGFNEQFF
TRBJ2-5 | TRBD1 | 17 | TRBV27 | . | TGTGCCAGCAGTTTATCGTGGCGACAGGGCGATCGAGAGACCCAGTACTTC | CASSLSWRQGDRETQYF
TRBJ1-1 | . | 14 | TRBV5-1 | . | TGCGCCAGCACACAGTCCCTGGGGGGGACTGAAGCTTTCTTT | CASTQSLGGTEAFF
TRBJ1-1 | . | 15 | TRBV5-5 | . | TGTGCCAGCAGCTTGAATTCCAGGGAGAACACTGAAGCTTTCTTT | CASSLNSRENTEAFF
TRBJ1-2 | TRBD1 | 14 | TRBV28 | . | TGTGCCAGCAGTTCGTCCGGGACAGGGAGAGGCTACACCTTC | CASSSSGTGRGYTF
TRBJ2-7 | . | 15 | TRBV7-3 | . | TGTGCCAGCAGCTCAGCCGGGCCGCCCCGGGGCGAGCAGTACTTC | CASSSAGPPRGEQYF
TRBJ1-1 | TRBD1 | 15 | TRBV5-4 | . | TGTGCCAGCAGCTTGAACAGGGGGCTTAGCACTGAAGCTTTCTTT | CASSLNRGLSTEAFF
TRBJ1-1 | . | 14 | TRBV28 | . | TGTGCCAGCAGATCCGGACAAGTGAACACTGAAGCTTTCTTT | CASRSGQVNTEAFF
TRBJ2-5 | . | 15 | TRBV5-4 | . | TGTGCCAGCAGCCCCATGGCGCAGCGGGCGGAGACCCAGTACTTC | CASSPMAQRAETQYF
TRBJ2-1 | TRBD2 | 19 | TRBV5-1 | . | TGCGCCAGCAGCTTGCCGACTAGCGGGGGGTTTAGCTCCTACAATGAGCAGTTCTTC | CASSLPTSGGFSSYNEQFF
TRBJ2-1 | TRBD1 | 15 | TRBV7-9 | few | TGTGCCAGCAGCTTTGGAACAGGGGAGTACAATGAGCAGTTCTTC | CASSFGTGEYNEQFF
TRBJ2-5 | TRBD2 | 15 | TRBV5-1 | . | TGCGCCAGCAGCTTGGTACTAGCGGGGGAGGAGACCCAGTACTTC | CASSLVLAGEETQYF
TRBJ1-3 | . | 16 | TRBV7-2 | . | TGTGCCAGCAGCTCGGAGGGGTCCCGATCTGGAAACACCATATATTTT | CASSSEGSRSGNTIYF
TRBJ2-3 | . | 14 | TRBV18 | . | TGTGCCAGCTCACCTCAACAGGGTGGAGATACGCAGTATTTT | CASSPQQGGDTQYF
TRBJ1-2 | . | 18 | TRBV7-9 | . | TGTGCCAGCAGCTTAGACCCGATTTATGGGCAGGGAAGCTATGGCTACACCTTC | CASSLDPIYGQGSYGYTF
TRBJ1-1 | TRBD1 | 15 | TRBV27 | . | TGTGCCAGCAGCCTAGACAGGGCCCGGAACACTGAAGCTTTCTTT | CASSLDRARNTEAFF
TRBJ1-2 | TRBD1 | 14 | TRBV11-2 | few | TGTGCCAGCAGCTTCCTGGGGGACAGGGGTGGCTACACCTTC | CASSFLGDRGGYTF